The source of this T cell receptor beta chain is a study of T cells after posttransplantation cyclophosphamide. Regarding the study as a whole: TRB clonality was highly associated with recipient CMV seropositivity and reactivation.

This clone was observed at least ten times. Its antigen is undetermined. From germline, CDR1 is MNHEY and CDR2 SMNVEV (reference sequence). CDR3 size: 15 residues. V shed 0 bases, J shed 4 bases, and the junction held 3 bases outside the gene matches. Method: immunoSEQ multiplex PCR; TCRdb's copy keeps in-frame clones and lacks some. The sample contains about 33,000 clones, none occurring once; 4.5% to 5% lies in the top ten. The sample comprised PBMCs. This sequence joins TRBV27 and TRBJ1-2, with TRBD1 matching 9 bases. This TCR was recovered from a woman aged 25 to 39 in good health and a related stem cell transplant donor. CDR3 coding DNA: TGTGCCAGCAGTTTATCCGGGACAGGGCGCTATGGCTACACCTTC. Protein sequence: CASSLSGTGRYGYTF.